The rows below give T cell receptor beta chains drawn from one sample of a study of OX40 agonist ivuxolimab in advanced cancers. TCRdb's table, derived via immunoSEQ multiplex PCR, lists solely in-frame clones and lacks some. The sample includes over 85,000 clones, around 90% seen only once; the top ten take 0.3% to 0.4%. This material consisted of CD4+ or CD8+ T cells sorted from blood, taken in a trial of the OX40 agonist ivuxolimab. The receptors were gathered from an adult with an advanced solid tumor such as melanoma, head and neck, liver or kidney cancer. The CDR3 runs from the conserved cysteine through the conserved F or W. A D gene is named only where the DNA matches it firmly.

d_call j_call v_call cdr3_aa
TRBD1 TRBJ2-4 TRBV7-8 CASSPLGTGARDIQYF
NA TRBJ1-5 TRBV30 CANPPTDNQPQHF
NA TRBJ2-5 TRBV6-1 CASSPDSVKTQYF
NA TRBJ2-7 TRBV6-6 CASSYSRAQNYEQYF
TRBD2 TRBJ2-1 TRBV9 CASSVYLLAGEQFF
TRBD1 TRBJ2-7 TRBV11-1 CASSGSGTGSYEQYF
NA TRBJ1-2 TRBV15 CATSRGSGYGYTF
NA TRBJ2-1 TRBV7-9 CASSSVHPGAFFEQFF
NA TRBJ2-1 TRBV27 CASSRRENNEQFF
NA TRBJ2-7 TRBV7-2 CASSWAYEQYF
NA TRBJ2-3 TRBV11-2 CASSLGFLQGLSTDTQYF
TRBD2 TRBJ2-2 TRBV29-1 CSVGTSGRNTGELFF
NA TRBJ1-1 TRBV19 CASKDTGKNTEAFF
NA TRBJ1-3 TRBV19 CASSMRVSGNTIYF
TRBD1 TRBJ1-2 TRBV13 CASSRDRGNYGYTF
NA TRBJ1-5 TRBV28 CASSFGGGGNNQPQHF
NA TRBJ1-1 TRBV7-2 CASSLDGRGNTEAFF
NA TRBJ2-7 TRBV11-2 CASSLTDGAGTVFYEQYF
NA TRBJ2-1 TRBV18 CASSPRRTASSYNEQFF
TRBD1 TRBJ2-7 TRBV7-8 CASSLLGQGSYEQYF
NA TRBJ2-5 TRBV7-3 CASSSGVAGTQYF
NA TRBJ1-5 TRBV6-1 CASSEWPNRHQPQHF
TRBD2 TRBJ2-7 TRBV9 CASSVESSGGAYEQYF
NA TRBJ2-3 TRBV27 CASSLASASTDTQYF
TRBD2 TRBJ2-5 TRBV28 CASSTLAGGSPETQYF
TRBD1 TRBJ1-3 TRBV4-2 CASSQGTGSMGNTIYF
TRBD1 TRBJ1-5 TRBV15 CATSRARDSGPKVPQHF
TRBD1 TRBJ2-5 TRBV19 CASSMDRVGRETQYF
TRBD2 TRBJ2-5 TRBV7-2 CASSSGLAGQETQYF
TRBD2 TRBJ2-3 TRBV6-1 CASSEAAGSSTDTQYF
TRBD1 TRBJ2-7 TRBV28 CASSQGGGTGVHEQYF
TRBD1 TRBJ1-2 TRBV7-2 CASSLGPGQTNYGYTF
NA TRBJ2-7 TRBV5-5 CASSLAPEGSYEQYF
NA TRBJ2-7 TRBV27 CASSLNEVQVLYEQYF
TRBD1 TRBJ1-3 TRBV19 CASTHRGSSGNTIYF